These 22 T cell receptor beta chains share one sample of origin, sequenced in a study of cytomegalovirus exposure and HLA in healthy donors. The study ran its PCR with 60 Vbeta and 13 Jbeta primers. Generated by immunoSEQ multiplex PCR, the TCRdb table keeps only in-frame clones and is missing some. The sample holds 150,000 to 200,000 clones, 75% seen once. Sample: PBMCs. All receptors derive from a man aged 18 to 29 in good health and CMV-seropositive.

The chain carries TRBV28 and TRBJ2-7; 7 bases match TRBD2. From germline, CDR1 is MDHEN and CDR2 SYDVKM. V was pared by 10 bases and J by 0 bases, with 12 bases of the junction left unmatched. The length of the CDR3 is 15 residues. The DNA of the CDR3 is TGTGCCACGGTGAAGCTAGCGGCGAGCTCCTACGAGCAGTACTTC. This sequence encodes CATVKLAASSYEQYF.

This clone was counted a single time. The V gene is TRBV5-8, the J gene TRBJ2-2; D unclear. The CDR3 is 16 amino acids. The V and J ends lost 1 base and 1 base respectively, with 11 bases between them. The V gene's germline CDR1 is SGHTS and CDR2 YDEGEE. Here the CDR3 reads CASSLLVHRNTGELFF. CDR3 DNA sequence: TGTGCCAGCAGCTTGCTGGTACATCGGAACACCGGGGAGCTGTTTTTT. The full variable domain, completed using reference TRBV5-8 and TRBJ2-2, is EAGVTQSPTHLIKTRGQQATLRCSPISGHTSVYWYQQALGLGLQFLLWYDEGEERNRGNFPPRFSGRQFPNYSSELNVNALELEDSALYLCASSLLVHRNTGELFFGEGSRLTVL.

CDR3 in amino acids: CATQQGMEGNTIYF. Here the CDR3 DNA reads TGTGCCACTCAACAGGGGATGGAAGGAAACACCATATATTTT. V usage is TRBV10-3 and J usage is TRBJ1-3; 7 nucleotides agree with TRBD1. J lost 4 bases, V lost 10 bases, and 10 bases had no gene match. Germline V gene sequence: CDR1 ENHRY, CDR2 SYGVKD. This CDR3 region has 14 residues.

The genes are TRBV30 and TRBJ2-3; 8 nucleotides agree with TRBD2. Germline V CDR1 and CDR2: GTSNPN, SVGIG (reference sequence). The CDR3 spans 16 residues. After removal of 4 bases from V and 2 bases from J, the junction contained 11 bases not matched to a gene. This CDR3 is CAWTRPTSGFTDTQYF. The CDR3 nucleotides are TGTGCCTGGACCCGGCCCACTAGCGGATTCACAGATACGCAGTATTTT.

This clone was seen only a few times. This chain uses TRBV1 with TRBJ2-5; the listed D gene, TRBD2, was not tested against the DNA. TRBV1 is labeled a pseudogene. The CDR3 sequence is 17 residues long. CDR3 protein: CTSSFFSRTGLLKTQYF. CDR3 DNA sequence: TGCACCAGCAGTTTTTTCTCGAGGACTGGACTTCTGAAGACCCAGTACTTC.

The genes are TRBV28 and TRBJ2-1; the D gene is possibly TRBD1 (5 bases). V dropped 1 base and J dropped 10 bases, with 14 bases sitting between them. CDR1 and CDR2 from the germline V gene are MDHEN and SYDVKM. The CDR3 is 14 amino acids. The CDR3 nucleotides are TGTGCCAGCAGTTTATTACCCCTGGGGCGGGAGCAGTTCTTC. It translates to CASSLLPLGREQFF.

The chain couples TRBV25-1 to TRBJ1-2; D remains ambiguous. Trimming shortened V by 3 bases and J by 4 bases, and 9 bases separated the two germline ends. From germline, CDR1 is MGHDK and CDR2 SYGVNS. The CDR3 extends over 13 amino acids. For the CDR3, the DNA is TGTGCCAGCAGTGAGGGTAGCTTCTATGGCTACACCTTC. Translation gives CASSEGSFYGYTF.

The chain employs TRBV28 and TRBJ1-3; 8 nucleotides match TRBD1. V lost 3 bases, J lost 4 bases, and 8 bases stayed unmatched. Per the germline V gene, CDR1 is MDHEN and CDR2 is SYDVKM. CDR3 length: 16 amino acids. CDR3 sequence reads: CASSFRGLTRGNTIYF. CDR3 nucleotide sequence: TGTGCCAGCAGTTTCAGGGGGCTAACGCGAGGAAACACCATATATTTT.

The sample holds a few counts of this clone. It is unclear where the CDR3 begins or ends on the DNA, so no DNA is shown, and the CDR3 is as TCRdb lists it. V is TRBV29-1 and J is TRBJ2-6; the table's TRBD2 call for D was not verified on the DNA. Inclusive of both ends, the CDR3 amounts to 17 amino acids. CDR1 and CDR2 from the germline V gene are SQVTM and ANQGSEA. The CDR3 reads CSVGGGSSSSGANVLPF.

The CDR3 region is CASKSQGRLGEQYF. The CDR3 nucleotides read TGTGCCAGCAAATCCCAGGGGCGATTAGGCGAGCAGTACTTC. The chain links TRBV2 to TRBJ2-7; TRBD1 might be the D (6 bases). The CDR3 length is 14 residues. V lost 7 bases, J lost 6 bases, and 19 bases lay in between. Germline loops: CDR1 SNHLY, CDR2 FYNNEI.

V is TRBV27 and J is TRBJ1-1, with a weak D call TRBD1 (5 bases). Per germline, CDR1 MNHEY and CDR2 SMNVEV (reference sequence). The V and J ends lost 9 bases and 3 bases respectively, with 17 bases between them. The CDR3 length is 14 residues. CDR3 nucleotides: TGTGCCAGTACGGGGGGGACGCGACACACTGAAGCTTTCTTT. This sequence encodes CASTGGTRHTEAFF.

The V and J genes are TRBV27 and TRBJ2-1, with a tentative D call TRBD2 (5 bases). The CDR3 consists of 16 residues. Germline CDR1 is MNHEY and CDR2 is SMNVEV (reference sequence). V lost 6 bases to trimming and J lost 8 bases, with 23 bases between them. Here the CDR3 reads CASRWESRMGVDEQFF. CDR3 in DNA: TGTGCCAGCAGGTGGGAGAGCCGGATGGGAGTCGATGAGCAGTTCTTC.

The CDR3 DNA reads as TGTGCCAGCAGCCCAAGACAGGGTATCGTATATTTT. Translating it yields CASSPRQGIVYF. The gene calls are TRBV2 and TRBJ1-3; the match to TRBD1 covers 7 bases. The CDR3 spans 12 residues. From germline, CDR1 is SNHLY and CDR2 FYNNEI. V was pared by 6 bases and J by 14 bases, with 10 bases of the junction left unmatched.

The chain links TRBV30 to TRBJ2-3; D is ambiguous. Trimming left V 4 bases short and J 4 bases short, with 9 bases between. CDR3 size: 12 residues. Per germline, CDR1 GTSNPN and CDR2 SVGIG (reference sequence). CDR3 coding DNA: TGTGCCTGGACAGAGGCGGCAGATACGCAGTATTTT. It is translated as CAWTEAADTQYF.

This chain uses TRBV29-1 with TRBJ2-1; 12 bases are shared with TRBD2. CDR1 is SQVTM and CDR2 is ANQGSEA in the germline V gene. J lost 4 bases, V lost 2 bases, and 9 bases had no gene match. The CDR3 has 17 amino acids. The CDR3 loop reads CSVELEPSGRAYNEQFF. The CDR3, as DNA: TGCAGCGTTGAACTGGAGCCTAGCGGGAGGGCATACAATGAGCAGTTCTTC.

This chain connects TRBV28 to TRBJ1-1, with D perhaps matching TRBD1 (5 bases). CDR3 length: 18 amino acids. In germline, CDR1 is MDHEN, CDR2 SYDVKM. V was trimmed by 1 base and J by 1 base, leaving 19 bases between them. The CDR3 DNA is TGTGCCAGCAGTTTATTTCCCATACGCGGGGGGGGGAACACTGAAGCTTTCTTT. Translating gives CASSLFPIRGGGNTEAFF. The complete variable domain, with remaining parts taken from reference TRBV28 and TRBJ1-1, reads DVKVTQSSRYLVKRTGEKVFLECVQDMDHENMFWYRQDPGLGLRLIYFSYDVKMKEKGDIPEGYSVSREKKERFSLILESASTNQTSMYLCASSLFPIRGGGNTEAFFGQGTRLTVV.

The chain recombines TRBV7-8 with TRBJ2-2; maybe TRBD1 (5 bases). The CDR3 consists of 16 residues. Germline CDR1 reads SGHVS; CDR2 reads FQNEAQ. V shed 1 base and J shed 6 bases, with 15 bases lying between them. The CDR3 loop is CASSLVETVMAGELFF. The DNA of the CDR3 is TGTGCCAGCAGCTTAGTTGAGACAGTTATGGCCGGGGAGCTGTTTTTT.

The chain has TRBV28 and TRBJ2-1, with 12 bases lining up with TRBD2. CDR3 length equals 15 residues. The trim removed 5 bases at V and 15 bases at J, leaving 14 bases unmatched. Per germline, CDR1 MDHEN and CDR2 SYDVKM. The CDR3 DNA is TGTGCCAGCAGTCGTCCGACTAGCGGGGGAGTCGGGGGGTTCTTC. Amino acids: CASSRPTSGGVGGFF.

The chain is built from TRBV28 and TRBJ2-5; 11 nucleotides align to TRBD2. In germline, CDR1 is MDHEN, CDR2 SYDVKM. With 5 bases clipped from V and 4 bases from J, the junction kept 6 bases outside the gene matches. This CDR3 contains 15 residues. The CDR3 DNA is TGTGCCAGCAGTAAGGGACTAGCGGTTGGAGAGACCCAGTACTTC. It codes for CASSKGLAVGETQYF.

CDR3 loop: CASSEALIGSYEQYF. The CDR3 DNA sequence: TGTGCCAGCAGTGAAGCGCTGATCGGGTCCTACGAGCAGTACTTC. The V and J genes are TRBV2 and TRBJ2-7; D gene unclear. CDR3 size: 15 residues. Trimming shortened V by 0 bases and J by 1 base, and 10 bases separated the two germline ends. Germline V CDR1 and CDR2: SNHLY, FYNNEI.

The V gene is TRBV6-5, the J gene TRBJ1-5; the D is unclear. Germline V gene lookup returns CDR1 MNHEY and CDR2 SVGAGI. V lost 6 bases, J lost 0 bases, and 12 bases lay in between. CDR3 length equals 15 residues. The CDR3 is CASRVQLNSNQPQHF. Here the CDR3 DNA reads TGTGCCAGCAGGGTACAGCTCAATAGCAATCAGCCCCAGCATTTT.

The rearrangement uses TRBV19 and TRBJ1-2, with D possibly being TRBD1 (5 bases). V dropped 0 bases and J dropped 8 bases, with 13 bases sitting between them. CDR1 and CDR2 (germline): LNHDA, SQIVND (reference sequence). The CDR3 is made up of 14 amino acids. CDR3: CASSIDETVSGYTF. For the CDR3, the DNA is TGTGCCAGTAGTATAGATGAGACAGTATCGGGCTACACCTTC.